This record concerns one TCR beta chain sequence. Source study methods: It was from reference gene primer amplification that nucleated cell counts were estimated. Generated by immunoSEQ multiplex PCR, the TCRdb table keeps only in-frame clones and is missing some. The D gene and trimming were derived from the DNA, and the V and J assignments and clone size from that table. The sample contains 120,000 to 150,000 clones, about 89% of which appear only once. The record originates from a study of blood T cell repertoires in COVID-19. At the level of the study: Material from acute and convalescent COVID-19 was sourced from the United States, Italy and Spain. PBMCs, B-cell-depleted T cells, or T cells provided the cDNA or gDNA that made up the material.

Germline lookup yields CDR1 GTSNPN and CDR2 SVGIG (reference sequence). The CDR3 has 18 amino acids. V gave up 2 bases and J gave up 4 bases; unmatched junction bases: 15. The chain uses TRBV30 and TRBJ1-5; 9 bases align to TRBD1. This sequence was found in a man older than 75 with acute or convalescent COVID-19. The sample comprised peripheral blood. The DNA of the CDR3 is TGTGCCTGGAGTCCGAGGTGGGACAGGGAAAAGGGTAATCAGCCCCAGCATTTT. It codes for CAWSPRWDREKGNQPQHF.